The text below deals with one TCR beta chain. Peripheral blood came from all dose cohorts at three timepoints. Deletions cut 8 bases from V and 7 bases from J, with 11 bases between. The CDR3 covers 10 residues. From germline, CDR1 is GTSNPN and CDR2 SVGIG (reference sequence). These data come from a study of OX40 agonist ivuxolimab in advanced cancers. Across the study: Subjects had a mean age of 60 years, with a range of about 23 to 85; less than 90% were male.

Libraries were prepared by immunoSEQ multiplex PCR; TCRdb keeps only in-frame clonotypes and omits some of them. The sample carries under 65,000 clones, approximately 81% recorded once. The sequence derives from an adult with an advanced solid tumor such as melanoma, head and neck, liver or kidney cancer. The starting material was CD4+ or CD8+ T cells sorted from blood, obtained in a trial of the OX40 agonist ivuxolimab. The chain has TRBV30 and TRBJ1-2, with a tentative D call TRBD1 (5 bases). The CDR3: CAAEGVGYTF. The CDR3, as DNA: TGTGCCGCTGAAGGGGTTGGCTACACCTTC.